The next 15 T cell receptor beta chains were all read from a single sample in a study of control samples from healthy donors and cancer patients. Profiling relied on immunoSEQ multiplex PCR, and the TCRdb table lists in-frame clones only, not all of them. The sample holds approximately 100,000 clones, around 88% seen once. Sample: blood. The source is a man aged 25 to 40 in good health.

This chain uses TRBV19 with TRBJ1-1, with TRBD1 matching over 7 bases. This CDR3 has 13 amino acids. Per the germline V gene, CDR1 is LNHDA and CDR2 is SQIVND (reference sequence). V lost 8 bases to trimming and J lost 5 bases; unmatched junction nucleotides: 8. CDR3: CASAGGDATEAFF. The CDR3 DNA follows: TGTGCCAGTGCAGGGGGAGATGCGACTGAAGCTTTCTTT.

The chain uses TRBV5-4 and TRBJ2-7; no reliable D call. The germline CDR1 and CDR2 sequences are SGHNT and YYREEE (reference sequence). V was clipped by 3 bases and J by 0 bases, with 10 bases between them. The CDR3 runs 14 residues. The CDR3 coding sequence is TGTGCCAGCAGCTATCAATTCAGCTCCTACGAGCAGTACTTC. Protein sequence: CASSYQFSSYEQYF.

This clone was detected only a few times. The J gene is TRBJ2-1, the V gene TRBV11-3; D remains unclear. Deletions cut 1 base from V and 10 bases from J, with 11 bases between. This CDR3 has 13 amino acids. Per germline, CDR1 SGHNT and CDR2 YENEEA. The CDR3 DNA is TGTGCCAGCAGCTTAGGGGTTTACGGCGAGCAGTTCTTC. As protein: CASSLGVYGEQFF.

The chain links TRBV18 to TRBJ2-7; TRBD1 is a possible D gene (5 bases). There are 16 residues in the CDR3. Looked up from germline, CDR1 is KGHSH and CDR2 is LQKENI. The V end was cut by 5 bases, the J end by 0 bases, with 17 bases between. Here the CDR3 DNA reads TGTGCCAGCTCAACCAGGGAAGCCGTTAGCTCCTACGAGCAGTACTTC. It translates to CASSTREAVSSYEQYF.

V and J are TRBV28 and TRBJ2-6; 9 bases agree with TRBD1. The germline V gene encodes CDR1 MDHEN and CDR2 SYDVKM. The CDR3 contains 19 residues. V was clipped by 5 bases and J by 0 bases; unmatched bases: 11. CDR3 bases: TGTGCCAGCAGTCCCGCCCCGGGACAGGGAGGCTCTGGGGCCAACGTCCTGACTTTC. The encoded protein is CASSPAPGQGGSGANVLTF.

This clone appeared a few times. The J gene is TRBJ2-7, the V gene TRBV27; TRBD1 might be the D (5 bases). V was clipped by 6 bases and J by 4 bases, with 10 bases between them. The CDR3 spans 12 residues. The germline CDR1 and CDR2 sequences are MNHEY and SMNVEV (reference sequence). CDR3 nucleotide sequence: TGTGCCAGCAGCTGGGGCGGTTACGAGCAGTACTTC. Its translation: CASSWGGYEQYF.

V and J are TRBV15 and TRBJ2-3; D may be TRBD1 or TRBD2 (5 bases each). This CDR3 is 17 amino acids long. Germline loops: CDR1 LNHNV, CDR2 YYDKDF (reference sequence). V was clipped by 6 bases and J by 5 bases, with 24 bases between them. For the CDR3, the DNA is TGTGCCACCAGTCGTCCTCCAGGGACCGGCCGGGGAGATACGCAGTATTTT. Amino acid sequence: CATSRPPGTGRGDTQYF.

In this sample, this clone turned up a few times. CDR3 loop: CASTTDRGGELFF. The CDR3 nucleotides are TGTGCCAGTACAACGGACAGGGGAGGGGAGCTGTTTTTT. The gene calls are TRBV19 and TRBJ2-2, with 9 bases identical to TRBD1. V lost 7 bases to trimming and J lost 8 bases; unmatched junction nucleotides: 5. Germline CDR1 reads LNHDA; CDR2 reads SQIVND (reference sequence). This CDR3 has 13 residues.

The rearrangement joins TRBV2 to TRBJ2-7; TRBD2 matches at 8 bases. Per the germline V gene, CDR1 is SNHLY and CDR2 is FYNNEI. Trimming removed 11 bases from V and 3 bases from J; junction bases left unmatched: 3. The CDR3 covers 11 residues. The CDR3 sequence: CASRGGYEQYF. The DNA of the CDR3 is TGTGCCTCCCGGGGGGGCTACGAGCAGTACTTC. The whole variable domain, filled in from reference TRBV2 and TRBJ2-7, reads EPEVTQTPSHQVTQMGQEVILRCVPISNHLYFYWYRQILGQKVEFLVSFYNNEISEKSEIFDDQFSVERPDGSNFTLKIRSTKLEDSAMYFCASRGGYEQYFGPGTRLTVT.

The chain employs TRBV6-5 and TRBJ2-2, with 10 positions matching TRBD2. This CDR3 comprises 14 residues. Per germline, CDR1 MNHEY and CDR2 SVGAGI. After removal of 8 bases from V and 6 bases from J, the junction contained 6 bases not matched to a gene. The CDR3 coding sequence is TGTGCCAGCCATGCTAGCGGGAGATCCGGGGAGCTGTTTTTT. Amino acid sequence: CASHASGRSGELFF.

As for this clone: Because the CDR3's place on the DNA is in doubt, the DNA is left out and the CDR3 is given as listed by TCRdb. The gene calls are TRBV27 and TRBJ1-1; the table's D call, TRBD1, has no DNA check behind it. Germline loops: CDR1 MNHEY, CDR2 SMNVEV (reference sequence). The CDR3 extends over 16 residues, inclusive of both ends. CDR3 amino acids: CASSSSPFRVNTEAFF.

This clone was seen more than once but under ten times. The CDR3 DNA is TGTGCCAGTAGTATGGGGGTTTTTCAGCCCCAGCATTTT. It yields the protein CASSMGVFQPQHF. The chain uses TRBV19 and TRBJ1-5, with D possibly being TRBD1 (5 bases). The CDR3 runs 13 residues. Germline V gene data show CDR1 as LNHDA and CDR2 as SQIVND (reference sequence). Trimming removed 3 bases from V and 6 bases from J, with 9 bases in between.

The chain is built from TRBV5-1 and TRBJ2-4, with D unresolved. From germline, CDR1 is SGHRS and CDR2 YFSETQ. Trimming removed 1 base at V and 0 bases at J, with 23 bases between. The CDR3 covers 20 residues. In nucleotides, the CDR3 is TGCGCCAGCAGCTTGACGTACGAAGGACCAATATACCTAGCCAAAAACATTCAGTACTTC. It codes for CASSLTYEGPIYLAKNIQYF.

The chain links TRBV19 to TRBJ2-7, with 7 bases aligning to TRBD1. V lost 5 bases and J lost 2; bases outside the gene matches: 9. CDR1 is LNHDA and CDR2 is SQIVND in the germline V gene (reference sequence). CDR3 length: 15 amino acids. The CDR3 nucleotides read TGTGCCAGTAGTGTCGGGACAGCCAGACCCTACGAGCAGTACTTC. Translating it yields CASSVGTARPYEQYF.

The chain employs TRBV7-9 and TRBJ2-7; D is undetermined. The CDR3 sequence is 10 residues long. V was shortened by 1 base and J by 7 bases, with 2 bases between the two germline ends. CDR1 is SEHNR and CDR2 is FQNEAQ in the germline V gene (reference sequence). Here the CDR3 reads CASSLVEQYF. DNA for the CDR3: TGTGCCAGCAGCTTAGTGGAGCAGTACTTC.